Described below is a single T cell receptor beta chain sequence and its context. The antigen remains undetermined. The source of the sample is a study of shared clonotypes between healthy human individuals. Across the whole study: The plates for each donor numbered three CD4 naive, three CD4 memory, two CD8 naive and one CD8 memory.

Method: immunoSEQ multiplex PCR; TCRdb's copy keeps in-frame clones and lacks some. The sample lists some 2,500,000 clones, approximately 94% seen once, with approximately 0.35% in the top ten. With V trimmed by 2 bases and J by 2 bases, 20 bases remained unmatched. This CDR3 contains 20 residues. Germline values: CDR1 MDHEN, CDR2 SYDVKM. Study-wide results and limits: The small donor group covered limited genetic and exposure diversity. The sharing of about 5% of naive CD4 clonotypes was seen across a few donors.

V usage is TRBV28 and J usage is TRBJ2-7; 8 bases align to TRBD2. This sequence was found in a man aged 18 to 29 in good health. Some clones in this sample may be carry-over from other donors' samples. The sample taken for sequencing was naive CD4+ T cells from PBMCs. Subset in this sample: CD45RA+ positively selected. CDR3 DNA sequence: TGTGCCAGCAGTTTAGGGGCTGATAGTTTCGCACTAGCGGCCGCCTACGAGCAGTACTTC. Encoded protein: CASSLGADSFALAAAYEQYF.